What follows is one T cell receptor (beta chain) and its context. The antigen is unknown. The sample comes from a study of cytomegalovirus exposure and HLA in healthy donors. Study-level findings and limits: On later analysis, the bulk of CMV-associated TCR beta chains appeared to be HLA-restricted.

The PCR had 60 Vbeta and 13 Jbeta primers. The data were produced by immunoSEQ multiplex PCR, yet TCRdb's version contains in-frame clones alone and is incomplete. The sample yields some 180,000 clones, around 80% seen once. Trimming shortened V by 4 bases and J by 5 bases, and 14 bases separated the two germline ends. The CDR3 loop spans 14 amino acids. Germline loops: CDR1 SGHDN, CDR2 FVKESK. This chain joins TRBV14 and TRBJ1-2, with no clear D. The material sequenced was PBMCs. This TCR was sampled from a young man in good health and CMV-seronegative. The CDR3 loop reads CASSPIHAGYGYTF. CDR3 coding DNA: TGTGCCAGCAGCCCTATCCATGCCGGGTATGGCTACACCTTC. The whole variable domain, filled in from reference TRBV14 and TRBJ1-2, reads EAGVTQFPSHSVIEKGQTVTLRCDPISGHDNLYWYRRVMGKEIKFLLHFVKESKQDESGMPNNRFLAERTGGTYSTLKVQPAELEDSGVYFCASSPIHAGYGYTFGSGTRLTVV.